This T cell receptor (beta chain) was captured by sequencing in a study of blood T cell repertoires in COVID-19. Study summary: Sites across the United States, Italy and Spain contributed samples from acute and convalescent COVID-19. The cDNA or gDNA used as material had been derived from T cells, B-cell-depleted T cells, or PBMCs.

Per the study methods: Reference gene primer amplification gave estimated nucleated cell counts. Profiled with immunoSEQ multiplex PCR; TCRdb holds only in-frame clones, not every one. That table is the source of V, J and clone size, and D and trimming were worked out from the DNA. Of 300,000 to 350,000 clones listed, roughly 87% were seen once; the top ten hold just over 9.5%. The germline CDR1 and CDR2 sequences are MDHEN and SYDVKM. The CDR3 totals 17 residues. V lost 5 bases and J 2 bases, leaving 20 bases between the germline ends. In its sample, this clone was seen once. During active infection, Seattle patients enrolled and were then monitored through disease.

Sequenced sample: peripheral blood. The sequence was collected from a man younger than 45 with COVID-19, enrolled during active disease. The chain joins TRBV28 to TRBJ2-3; D gene uncertain. DNA for the CDR3: TGTGCCAGCAGTAGCCATACTACACGAACCTTCACAGATACGCAGTATTTT. Protein sequence: CASSSHTTRTFTDTQYF. Combining the CDR3 with reference TRBV28 and TRBJ2-3 gives the whole variable domain DVKVTQSSRYLVKRTGEKVFLECVQDMDHENMFWYRQDPGLGLRLIYFSYDVKMKEKGDIPEGYSVSREKKERFSLILESASTNQTSMYLCASSSHTTRTFTDTQYFGPGTRLTVL.